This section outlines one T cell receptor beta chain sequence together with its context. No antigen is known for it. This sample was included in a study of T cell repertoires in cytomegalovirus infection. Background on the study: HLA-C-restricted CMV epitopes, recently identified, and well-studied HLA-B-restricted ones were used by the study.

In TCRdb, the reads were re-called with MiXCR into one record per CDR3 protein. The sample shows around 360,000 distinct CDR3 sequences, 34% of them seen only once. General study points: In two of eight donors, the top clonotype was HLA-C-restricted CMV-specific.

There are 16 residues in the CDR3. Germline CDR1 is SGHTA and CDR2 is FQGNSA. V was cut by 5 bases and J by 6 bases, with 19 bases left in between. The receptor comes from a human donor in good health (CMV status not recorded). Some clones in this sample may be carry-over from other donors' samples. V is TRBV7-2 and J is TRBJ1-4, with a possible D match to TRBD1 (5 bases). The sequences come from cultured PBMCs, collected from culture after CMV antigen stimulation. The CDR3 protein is CASSHWGARVDEKLFF. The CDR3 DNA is TGTGCCAGCAGCCATTGGGGCGCCAGGGTGGATGAAAAACTGTTTTTT. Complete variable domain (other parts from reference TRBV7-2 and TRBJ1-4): GAGVSQSPSNKVTEKGKDVELRCDPISGHTALYWYRQSLGQGLEFLIYFQGNSAPDKSGLPSDRFSAERTGGSVSTLTIQRTQQEDSAVYLCASSHWGARVDEKLFFGSGTQLSVL.